The 22 T cell receptor beta chains reported below all come from one sample, sequenced in a study of T cell changes during pregnancy in multiple sclerosis. Only in-frame clones appear in the TCRdb table, and some are missing; sequencing was by immunoSEQ multiplex PCR. The top ten hold nearly 0.2% of the sample, which has 45,000 to 70,000 clones, around 92% seen once. This specimen consisted of CD4+ T cells from peripheral blood mononuclear cells, obtained in the second trimester of pregnancy. The receptors derive from a female donor with multiple sclerosis, enrolled in a pregnancy study.

The chain couples TRBV11-2 to TRBJ2-5; D may be TRBD2 (6 bases). Germline V gene sequence: CDR1 SGHAT, CDR2 FQNNGV. The CDR3 sequence is 14 residues long. Trimming removed 4 bases at V and 4 bases at J, with 13 bases between. Here the CDR3 DNA reads TGTGCCAGCAGCTCCGCGGGGTTCGGAGAGACCCAGTACTTC. It is translated as CASSSAGFGETQYF.

The genes are TRBV4-1 and TRBJ1-2, with D unresolved. The V and J ends lost 2 bases and 7 bases respectively, with 20 bases between them. The CDR3 sequence is 16 residues long. CDR1 and CDR2 from the germline V gene are MGHRA and YSYEKL. This chain's CDR3 is CASSQTPPIGVGGYTF. CDR3 nucleotide sequence: TGCGCCAGCAGCCAAACTCCCCCGATCGGGGTTGGTGGCTACACCTTC.

The chain recombines TRBV5-1 with TRBJ2-4; 7 bases align to TRBD1. Germline CDR1 is SGHRS and CDR2 is YFSETQ. V was pared by 0 bases and J by 6 bases, with 0 bases of the junction left unmatched. The CDR3 is made up of 13 amino acids. DNA for the CDR3: TGCGCCAGCAGCTTGGGGGACAGAAACATTCAGTACTTC. Translating gives CASSLGDRNIQYF.

The chain combines TRBV6-6 with TRBJ2-3; 8 bases are a match to TRBD1. Germline V CDR1 and CDR2: MNHNY, SVGAGI (reference sequence). The CDR3 has 16 residues. V trimming: 2 bases; J trimming: 2 bases; junction bases outside the gene matches: 6. CDR3 in amino acids: CASSYTGTGSTDTQYF. DNA of the CDR3: TGTGCCAGCAGTTACACCGGGACAGGATCCACAGATACGCAGTATTTT.

This clone has just a few counts. V is TRBV5-4 and J is TRBJ1-2, with D perhaps matching TRBD1 (5 bases). Per germline, CDR1 SGHNT and CDR2 YYREEE (reference sequence). The germline V and J ends were trimmed by 4 bases and 4 bases, with 17 bases remaining between them. The CDR3 length is 15 residues. In DNA form, the CDR3 reads TGTGCCAGCAGCGCCCCGGGGGAAGGCCTCTATGGCTACACCTTC. Protein product: CASSAPGEGLYGYTF.

The chain uses TRBV19 and TRBJ2-6; D remains ambiguous. Germline V CDR1 and CDR2: LNHDA, SQIVND (reference sequence). Trimming shortened V by 0 bases and J by 3 bases, and 6 bases separated the two germline ends. CDR3 length: 15 residues. CDR3: CASSIDGYGANVLTF. For the CDR3, the DNA is TGTGCCAGTAGTATAGACGGGTATGGGGCCAACGTCCTGACTTTC.

Only one count was recorded for this clone. The chain joins TRBV4-1 to TRBJ2-2, with 7 bases lining up with TRBD1. The CDR3 is made up of 17 amino acids. Germline values: CDR1 MGHRA, CDR2 YSYEKL. With 3 bases clipped from V and 6 bases from J, the junction kept 13 bases outside the gene matches. CDR3 in amino acids: CASSQAPTGSKAGELFF. In DNA form, the CDR3 reads TGCGCCAGCAGCCAGGCCCCGACAGGGTCTAAGGCCGGGGAGCTGTTTTTT.

The CDR3 DNA reads as TGTGCCAGCAGTAATCGACGGGGGAACACTGAAGCTTTCTTT. Amino acids: CASSNRRGNTEAFF. The rearrangement links TRBV6-5 to TRBJ1-1; D gene unclear. This CDR3 is built from 14 residues. Trimming left V 5 bases short and J 1 base short, with 11 bases between. CDR1 is MNHEY, CDR2 SVGAGI, per germline.

This chain links TRBV28 with TRBJ2-2; TRBD1 matches 9 bases. The CDR3 length is 15 residues. Germline V gene sequence: CDR1 MDHEN, CDR2 SYDVKM. V was clipped by 4 bases and J by 5 bases; unmatched bases: 5. CDR3: CASSSDRGKTGELFF. CDR3 coding DNA: TGTGCCAGCAGTTCAGACAGGGGGAAAACCGGGGAGCTGTTTTTT. Using reference TRBV28 and TRBJ2-2 for the parts outside the CDR3, the full variable domain is DVKVTQSSRYLVKRTGEKVFLECVQDMDHENMFWYRQDPGLGLRLIYFSYDVKMKEKGDIPEGYSVSREKKERFSLILESASTNQTSMYLCASSSDRGKTGELFFGEGSRLTVL.

The gene calls are TRBV19 and TRBJ2-3; 11 positions match TRBD2. The germline V gene encodes CDR1 LNHDA and CDR2 SQIVND (reference sequence). The CDR3 is 19 amino acids. The V and J ends lost 3 bases and 7 bases, in that order; junction bases with no gene match: 18. In nucleotides, the CDR3 is TGTGCCAGTAGTATTCCCCCCGCCTCTAGCGGGGGGTCCTCGTATACGCAGTATTTT. Translation: CASSIPPASSGGSSYTQYF.

The V call is TRBV30, the J call TRBJ2-7, with TRBD1 matching over 8 bases. Per germline, CDR1 GTSNPN and CDR2 SVGIG (reference sequence). V shed 4 bases and J 0 bases; nucleotides not matched to a gene: 2. This CDR3 contains 13 residues. The chain's CDR3 is CAWTGTGSYEQYF. CDR3 bases: TGTGCCTGGACAGGGACAGGCTCCTACGAGCAGTACTTC.

The chain joins TRBV5-1 to TRBJ2-5; TRBD1 aligns across 7 bases. The CDR3 consists of 16 residues. The ends lost 4 bases at V and 1 base at J; junction bases unmatched: 10. Germline CDR1 and CDR2: SGHRS and YFSETQ. In DNA, the CDR3 is TGCGCCAGCAGCCCCCAACCTGGGACAGTCCAAGAGACCCAGTACTTC. It yields the protein CASSPQPGTVQETQYF.

The rearrangement links TRBV10-3 to TRBJ2-2; TRBD1 is a possible D gene (5 bases). Germline CDR1 is ENHRY and CDR2 is SYGVKD. The CDR3 consists of 16 residues. V lost 4 bases and J 4 bases, leaving 16 bases between the germline ends. CDR3 amino acids: CAISASAGLGTGELFF. Written as DNA, the CDR3 is TGTGCCATCAGTGCCTCGGCAGGGCTGGGCACCGGGGAGCTGTTTTTT.

The rearrangement uses TRBV7-6 and TRBJ2-2; 10 bases fit TRBD2. This CDR3 region has 18 residues. The ends lost 5 bases at V and 4 bases at J; junction bases unmatched: 13. Germline V lookup: CDR1 SGHVS, CDR2 FNYEAQ. CDR3 coding DNA: TGTGCCAGCAGCCCCACACCTAGCGGGAGCCCTCGCACCGGGGAGCTGTTTTTT. It translates to CASSPTPSGSPRTGELFF.

The chain links TRBV18 to TRBJ2-2; D perhaps matches TRBD2 (6 bases). From germline, CDR1 is KGHSH and CDR2 LQKENI. The CDR3 extends over 14 amino acids. V lost 4 bases and J 2 bases, leaving 8 bases between the germline ends. CDR3 sequence: CASSRGLNTGELFF. CDR3 DNA: TGTGCCAGCTCACGGGGACTCAACACCGGGGAGCTGTTTTTT.

The table lists this clone with a few counts. This chain joins TRBV5-6 and TRBJ1-1; 9 bases map to TRBD1. J lost 4 bases, V lost 3 bases, and 7 bases had no gene match. The CDR3 contains 15 residues. From germline, CDR1 is SGHDT and CDR2 YYEEEE. The CDR3 coding sequence is TGTGCCAGCAGCTCCGGACAGGGGTGGACCACTGAAGCTTTCTTT. This gives the protein CASSSGQGWTTEAFF.

This clone was seen more than once but under ten times. CDR3 protein: CASSFRGNTEAFF. CDR3 nucleotide sequence: TGTGCCAGCAGTTTTCGAGGGAACACTGAAGCTTTCTTT. This chain uses TRBV27 with TRBJ1-1; D is ambiguous. The V gene lost 3 bases and the J gene lost 1 base, with 6 bases spanning the gap. CDR1 is MNHEY and CDR2 is SMNVEV in the germline V gene (reference sequence). This CDR3 spans 13 amino acids.

V usage is TRBV19 and J usage is TRBJ1-5, with D possibly TRBD1 on 5 matching bases. From germline, CDR1 is LNHDA and CDR2 SQIVND (reference sequence). This CDR3 region has 17 residues. V was pared by 6 bases and J by 9 bases, with 27 bases between. The CDR3 nucleotides are TGTGCCAGTAGGGGTAGAGGGGCGGAAGGTGGGAGGTGGCCCCAGCATTTT. Translation: CASRGRGAEGGRWPQHF.

The chain couples TRBV7-9 to TRBJ2-5; 9 nucleotides match TRBD1. The V gene end was trimmed by 5 bases and the J gene end by 4 bases; junction bases not matched to a gene: 5. The germline CDR1 and CDR2 sequences are SEHNR and FQNEAQ (reference sequence). There are 14 residues in the CDR3. The CDR3 loop is CASSRRTGVETQYF. The CDR3 DNA is TGTGCCAGCAGCAGACGGACAGGGGTAGAGACCCAGTACTTC.

This clone was picked up one time. The chain employs TRBV7-3 and TRBJ2-1; tentative D call: TRBD1 (6 bases). The germline gives CDR1 SGHTA, CDR2 FQGTGA. V lost 5 bases and J lost 7, with 18 bases in between. This CDR3 comprises 15 residues. The CDR3 DNA sequence: TGTGCCAGCAGCCAAATACAGGGAAGGGGTAATGAGCAGTTCTTC. It specifies CASSQIQGRGNEQFF.

The V and J genes are TRBV14 and TRBJ2-1; D possibly corresponds to TRBD1 (5 bases). The CDR3 loop spans 11 amino acids. Germline V gene data show CDR1 as SGHDN and CDR2 as FVKESK. Trimming stripped 2 bases from V and 9 bases from J, with 5 bases between. The chain's CDR3 is CASSQRGEQFF. The CDR3 region has the DNA TGTGCCAGCAGCCAAAGGGGTGAGCAGTTCTTC.

CDR3 amino acids: CASSEAHRGAGVGQFF. The CDR3 DNA reads as TGTGCCAGCAGTGAAGCGCACAGGGGGGCGGGAGTAGGGCAGTTCTTC. The gene calls are TRBV6-1 and TRBJ2-1; maybe TRBD1 (8 bases). V was clipped by 0 bases and J by 12 bases, with 21 bases between them. Germline V gives CDR1 MNHNS, CDR2 SASEGT. CDR3 length equals 16 residues.